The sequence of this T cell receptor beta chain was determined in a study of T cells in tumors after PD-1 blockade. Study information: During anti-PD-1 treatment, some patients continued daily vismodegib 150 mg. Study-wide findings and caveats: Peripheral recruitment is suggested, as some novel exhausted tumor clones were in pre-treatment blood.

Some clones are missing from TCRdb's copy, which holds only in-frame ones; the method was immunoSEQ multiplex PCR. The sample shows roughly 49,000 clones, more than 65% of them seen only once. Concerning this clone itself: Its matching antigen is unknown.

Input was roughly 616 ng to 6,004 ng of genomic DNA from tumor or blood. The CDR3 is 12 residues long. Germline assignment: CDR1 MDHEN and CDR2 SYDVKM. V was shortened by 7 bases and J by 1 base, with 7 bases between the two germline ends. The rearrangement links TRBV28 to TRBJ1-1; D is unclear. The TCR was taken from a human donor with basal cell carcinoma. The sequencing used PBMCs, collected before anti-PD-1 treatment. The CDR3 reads CASTGPNTEAFF. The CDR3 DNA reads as TGTGCCAGCACAGGACCGAACACTGAAGCTTTCTTT.